This passage covers 18 T cell receptor beta chains from one sample sequenced in a study of blood T cell repertoires in COVID-19. The repertoire was sequenced with immunoSEQ multiplex PCR; TCRdb's copy has only in-frame clones and lacks some. The table has around 130,000 clones, approximately 90% seen once. The sequenced sample consisted of peripheral blood. The receptors here all came from a woman in her fifties or sixties with acute or convalescent COVID-19.

The chain links TRBV29-1 to TRBJ2-7; the D call may be TRBD1 or TRBD2 (5 bases each). The V gene's germline CDR1 is SQVTM and CDR2 ANQGSEA. The CDR3 contains 15 residues. Trimming removed 7 bases at V and 0 bases at J, with 19 bases between. CDR3 protein: CSGGLGAGLSYEQYF. Written as DNA, the CDR3 is TGCAGCGGGGGGTTAGGGGCAGGGCTCTCCTACGAGCAGTACTTC.

This clone has only a few counts. The chain combines TRBV5-1 with TRBJ1-2, with no clear D. From germline, CDR1 is SGHRS and CDR2 YFSETQ. The V and J ends lost 1 base and 3 bases respectively, with 13 bases between them. The CDR3 has 15 amino acids. CDR3 amino acids: CASSLLSTGDYGYTF. The CDR3 DNA follows: TGCGCCAGCAGCTTGTTATCGACCGGAGACTATGGCTACACCTTC. Based on the CDR3 plus reference TRBV5-1 and TRBJ1-2, the full variable domain is KAGVTQTPRYLIKTRGQQVTLSCSPISGHRSVSWYQQTPGQGLQFLFEYFSETQRNKGNFPGRFSGRQFSNSRSEMNVSTLELGDSALYLCASSLLSTGDYGYTFGSGTRLTVV.

This chain uses TRBV10-2 with TRBJ2-7; 8 nucleotides agree with TRBD2. Germline V gives CDR1 WSHSY, CDR2 SAAADI. Trimming took 4 bases from V and 2 from J; bases not matched to a gene: 10. This CDR3 has 16 amino acids. This chain's CDR3 is CASSGAASGSTYEQYF. DNA for the CDR3: TGCGCCAGCAGTGGGGCGGCTAGCGGGTCAACCTACGAGCAGTACTTC.

CDR3 coding DNA: TGTGCCAGCTCACCCGGTGAAAAACTGTTTTTT. As protein: CASSPGEKLFF. This chain joins TRBV18 and TRBJ1-4; D call uncertain. The V end was cut by 3 bases, the J end by 7 bases, with 3 bases between. The CDR3 extends over 11 amino acids. CDR1 and CDR2 from the germline V gene are KGHSH and LQKENI.

This rearrangement joins TRBV9 to TRBJ2-1; 7 bases are shared with TRBD2. CDR3 length: 11 amino acids. Germline CDR1 SGDLS, CDR2 YYNGEE. The J segment lost 9 bases and the V segment lost 5 bases, leaving 2 bases of the junction unmatched. The CDR3 loop is CASSRGVEQFF. As DNA, the CDR3 is TGTGCCAGCAGTCGGGGGGTTGAGCAGTTCTTC.

This clone was counted a single time. This sequence joins TRBV25-1 and TRBJ1-4; D gene ambiguous. The germline V gene has CDR1 MGHDK and CDR2 SYGVNS. V lost 2 bases to trimming and J lost 10 bases, with 11 bases between them. The CDR3 totals 13 residues. CDR3 loop: CASSEDVVRKLFF. The CDR3 region has the DNA TGTGCCAGCAGTGAAGATGTGGTGCGAAAACTGTTTTTT.

The rearrangement joins TRBV4-1 to TRBJ1-1; 8 bases map to TRBD1. The germline V gene has CDR1 MGHRA and CDR2 YSYEKL. The CDR3 contains 15 residues. V lost 4 bases, J lost 1 base, and 5 bases stayed unmatched. The CDR3 DNA reads TGCGCCAGCAGCCTTCCCGGACAGGGGAACACTGAAGCTTTCTTT. Protein: CASSLPGQGNTEAFF.

This sequence joins TRBV4-3 and TRBJ1-6; D not resolved. The CDR3 sequence is 13 residues long. The V end lost 0 bases, the J end lost 18 bases, and 15 bases lay between the germline ends. CDR1 is LGHNA and CDR2 is YSLEER in the germline V gene. This CDR3 is CASSQDRALPPHF. The CDR3 bases are TGCGCCAGCAGCCAAGATAGAGCTCTACCTCCCCACTTT.

The V gene is TRBV5-8, the J gene TRBJ1-4; 8 bases map to TRBD1. With V trimmed by 4 bases and J by 0 bases, 5 bases remained unmatched. The CDR3 is made up of 16 amino acids. The germline V gene has CDR1 SGHTS and CDR2 YDEGEE. The CDR3 here is CASSRGQGSTNEKLFF. The CDR3 DNA sequence: TGTGCCAGCAGCCGTGGACAGGGCTCAACTAATGAAAAACTGTTTTTT.

The chain recombines TRBV12-3 or TRBV12-4 with TRBJ1-1; D not certain. The CDR3 has 13 residues. V dropped 2 bases and J dropped 5 bases, with 9 bases sitting between them. CDR3 nucleotide sequence: TGTGCCAGCAGTTTATGGGGAGGAACTGAAGCTTTCTTT. Translated, it gives CASSLWGGTEAFF.

The gene calls are TRBV19 and TRBJ2-2, with 7 bases fitting TRBD1. The CDR3 covers 17 residues. CDR1 LNHDA and CDR2 SQIVND come from the germline V gene (reference sequence). After removal of 6 bases from V and 8 bases from J, the junction contained 18 bases not matched to a gene. CDR3 sequence (DNA): TGTGCCAGTAGGTTCAGAGAGGACAGGAGTACTTTGGGGGAGCTGTTTTTT. This codes for CASRFREDRSTLGELFF.

The rearrangement joins TRBV14 to TRBJ1-2; no definite D call. V lost 0 bases and J lost 0, with 8 bases in between. CDR1 and CDR2 (germline): SGHDN, FVKESK. The CDR3 consists of 15 residues. The CDR3 DNA is TGTGCCAGCAGCCAAGAATCCCTACCTAACTATGGCTACACCTTC. Translation gives CASSQESLPNYGYTF.

The CDR3 DNA sequence: TGCGCCAGCAGCCAATCGCGGGGGGGAACAGGCAATGAGCAGTTCTTC. It translates to CASSQSRGGTGNEQFF. J is TRBJ2-1 and V is TRBV4-1; 9 nucleotides agree with TRBD2. V lost 2 bases to trimming and J lost 6 bases; unmatched junction nucleotides: 8. This CDR3 spans 16 amino acids. The germline V gene has CDR1 MGHRA and CDR2 YSYEKL.

This clone turned up a few times. This sequence joins TRBV5-1 and TRBJ1-2, with a weak D call TRBD1 (5 bases). The germline V gene has CDR1 SGHRS and CDR2 YFSETQ. This CDR3 comprises 15 residues. Trimming removed 2 bases from V and 7 bases from J, with 18 bases in between. The CDR3 reads CASSFSAGSLGGYTF. In DNA form, the CDR3 reads TGCGCCAGCAGCTTCTCGGCAGGGTCTCTGGGTGGCTACACCTTC.

The chain combines TRBV3-1 (or the pseudogene TRBV3-2) with TRBJ2-3; 16 nucleotides align to TRBD2. Germline V gene sequence: CDR1 LGHDT, CDR2 YNNKEL (reference sequence). Losses at the gene ends were 3 bases for V and 8 bases for J; bases not matched to a gene: 14. There are 19 residues in the CDR3. For the CDR3, the DNA is TGTGCCAGCAGCCATGAGGGGACTAGCGGGGGGGCCGCTATTGGTACGCAGTATTTT. Amino acid sequence: CASSHEGTSGGAAIGTQYF.

The rearrangement links TRBV10-2 to TRBJ1-6; possibly TRBD1 for D (5 bases). This CDR3 region has 12 residues. V was pared by 4 bases and J by 11 bases, with 9 bases between. Germline V CDR1 and CDR2: WSHSY, SAAADI. The CDR3 bases are TGCGCCAGCAGTGTCAGGGAGGCACCCCTCCACTTT. This codes for CASSVREAPLHF.

The chain carries TRBV19 and TRBJ1-5; tentatively, D is TRBD1 (5 bases). The germline CDR1 and CDR2 sequences are LNHDA and SQIVND (reference sequence). This CDR3 has 17 residues. Trimming removed 4 bases at V and 0 bases at J, with 16 bases between. This CDR3 is CASSSLTDIFSNQPQHF. DNA for the CDR3: TGTGCCAGTAGTAGCCTTACGGACATCTTTAGCAATCAGCCCCAGCATTTT. Filled out from reference TRBV19 and TRBJ1-5, the complete variable domain reads DGGITQSPKYLFRKEGQNVTLSCEQNLNHDAMYWYRQDPGQGLRLIYYSQIVNDFQKGDIAEGYSVSREKKESFPLTVTSAQKNPTAFYLCASSSLTDIFSNQPQHFGDGTRLSIL.

This chain uses TRBV11-2 with TRBJ2-7, with 9 bases that match TRBD1. Germline V CDR1 and CDR2: SGHAT, FQNNGV. This CDR3 spans 13 amino acids. With V trimmed by 4 bases and J by 5 bases, 3 bases remained unmatched. The CDR3 DNA reads TGTGCCAGCAGCTGGGACAGGGCTGACGAGCAGTACTTC. This sequence encodes CASSWDRADEQYF.